The clone carrying this TCR beta chain was detected ten times or more. Antigen unknown. Amplification of TCR alpha and beta CDR3 regions from RNA used iRepertoire nested multiplex PCR. For one-step reverse transcription and amplification, 100-400 ng of tissue mRNA or PBMC total RNA was used. Each CDR3 protein gets one entry after TCRdb re-called the multiplex PCR reads with MiXCR. The table includes 150,000 or so distinct CDR3 sequences, around 42% detected once. The data originate from a study of glioma-infiltrating T cells. Study-wide findings and caveats: Above-expected tissue-blood divergence occurred in all gliomas, most in low-grade ones. Tissue and blood shared very few CDR3 sequences.

The sequencing sample was made of glioma tissue, nonneoplastic brain tissue, or PBMCs (not recorded which). The clonotype originates from a human donor with low-grade glioma or glioblastoma, undergoing nonglioma brain surgery, or in good health (not recorded which).

The CDR3 sequence is CASSHEGGSEAFF. The DNA for the CDR3 is TGTGCCAGCAGCCACGAAGGGGGCTCTGAAGCTTTCTTT. The J gene is TRBJ1-1, the V gene TRBV3-1; 7 nucleotides align to TRBD1. Germline V gene lookup returns CDR1 LGHDT and CDR2 YNNKEL (reference sequence). The CDR3 runs 13 residues. Trimming cost V 3 bases and J 6 bases; bases outside gene matches: 4. The full variable domain, completed using reference TRBV3-1 and TRBJ1-1, is DTAVSQTPKYLVTQMGNDKSIKCEQNLGHDTMYWYKQDSKKFLKIMFSYNNKELIINETVPNRFSPKSPDKAHLNLHINSLELGDSAVYFCASSHEGGSEAFFGQGTRLTVV.